This TCR beta chain was captured in a study of cytomegalovirus exposure and HLA in healthy donors. Study-level findings and limits: What TCR beta sequences reportedly achieved was accurate prediction of HLA-A and HLA-B alleles in most subjects. In a later analysis, CMV-associated beta chains were mostly HLA-associated, it appeared.

Germline lookup yields CDR1 SGHRS and CDR2 YFSETQ. This CDR3 comprises 14 residues. With 6 bases clipped from V and 5 bases from J, the junction kept 9 bases outside the gene matches. A word on this clone: Its antigen is unknown.

Primers included in the PCR were 60 Vbeta and 13 Jbeta primers. Authors' data handling: As a later analysis found, there were 80 million or so unique TCR beta chains, of which approximately 10 million were shared. Only in-frame clones appear in the TCRdb table, and some are missing; sequencing was by immunoSEQ multiplex PCR. V and J calls and clone size follow that table, whereas D and trimming were derived from the DNA. The sample has around 38,000 clones; about 66% are singletons. This chain uses TRBV5-1 with TRBJ1-1; 8 nucleotides match TRBD1. Sequencing was done on a sample of PBMCs. This receptor was identified in a man aged 45-60 years in good health and CMV-seropositive. The CDR3, as DNA: TGCGCCAGCAATTTACAGGGGGGAAAAACTGAAGCTTTCTTT. It translates to CASNLQGGKTEAFF.